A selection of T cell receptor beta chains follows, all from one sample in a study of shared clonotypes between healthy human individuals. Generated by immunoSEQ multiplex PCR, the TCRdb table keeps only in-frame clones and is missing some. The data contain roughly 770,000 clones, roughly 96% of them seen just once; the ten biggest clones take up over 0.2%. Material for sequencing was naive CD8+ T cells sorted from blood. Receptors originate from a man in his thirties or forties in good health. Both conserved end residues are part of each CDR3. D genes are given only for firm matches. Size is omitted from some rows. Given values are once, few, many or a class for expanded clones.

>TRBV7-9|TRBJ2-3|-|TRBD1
CASSSGTGRSDTQYF
TGTGCCAGCAGCTCCGGGACAGGGAGATCTGATACGCAGTATTTT
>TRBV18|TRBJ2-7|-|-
CASSPDSSYEQYF
TGTGCCAGCTCACCAGACAGTTCCTACGAGCAGTACTTC
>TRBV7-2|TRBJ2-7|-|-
CASSVPGVSYEQYF
TGTGCCAGCAGCGTACCGGGGGTCTCCTACGAGCAGTACTTC
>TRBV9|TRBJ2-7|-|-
CASSVGGGVYEQYF
TGTGCCAGCAGCGTAGGAGGGGGTGTCTACGAGCAGTACTTC
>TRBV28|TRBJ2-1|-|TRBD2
CASSSGGEEYNEQFF
TGTGCCAGCAGTTCTGGGGGGGAGGAGTACAATGAGCAGTTCTTC
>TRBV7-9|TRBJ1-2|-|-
CASSLGPLNYGYTF
TGTGCCAGCAGCTTAGGACCGTTGAACTATGGCTACACCTTC
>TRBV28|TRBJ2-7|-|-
CASSLESYEQYF
TGTGCCAGCAGTCTTGAGTCCTACGAGCAGTACTTC
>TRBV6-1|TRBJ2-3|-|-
CASSELVGAPDTQYF
TGTGCCAGCAGTGAATTGGTGGGAGCCCCAGATACGCAGTATTTT
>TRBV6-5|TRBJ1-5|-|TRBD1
CASSNSGTGNNQPQHF
TGTGCCAGCAGTAACTCCGGGACAGGGAACAATCAGCCCCAGCATTTT
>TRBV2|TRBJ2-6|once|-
CATPSSGANVLTF
TGTGCCACCCCTTCGAGCGGGGCCAACGTCCTGACTTTC
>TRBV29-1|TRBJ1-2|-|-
CSVEDLHHGYTF
TGCAGCGTTGAAGATCTCCATCACGGCTACACCTTC
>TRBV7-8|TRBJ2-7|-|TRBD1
CASSQWDSNYEQYF
TGTGCCAGCAGCCAATGGGACAGCAACTACGAGCAGTACTTC
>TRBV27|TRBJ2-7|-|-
CASSKRGAISYEQYF
TGTGCCAGCAGTAAAAGAGGGGCCATCTCCTACGAGCAGTACTTC
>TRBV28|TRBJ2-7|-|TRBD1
CASSARDSSYEQYF
TGTGCCAGCAGTGCAAGGGACAGCTCCTACGAGCAGTACTTC
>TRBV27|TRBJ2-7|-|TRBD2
CASSLRGGFNYEQYF
TGTGCCAGCAGTTTACGGGGGGGGTTTAACTACGAGCAGTACTTC
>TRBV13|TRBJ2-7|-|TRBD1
CASSFRGTGDYEQYF
TGTGCCAGCAGCTTTCGTGGGACAGGGGACTACGAGCAGTACTTC
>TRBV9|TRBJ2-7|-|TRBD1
CASSVGTASREQYF
TGTGCCAGCAGCGTCGGGACAGCCAGTCGCGAGCAGTACTTC
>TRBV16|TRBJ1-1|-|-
CASSPGGVTEAFF
TGTGCCAGCAGCCCCGGAGGAGTTACTGAAGCTTTCTTT
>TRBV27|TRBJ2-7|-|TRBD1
CASIFQGDYEQYF
TGTGCCAGCATTTTCCAGGGGGACTACGAGCAGTACTTC
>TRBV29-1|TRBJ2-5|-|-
CSVTERGEETQYF
TGCAGCGTCACGGAGAGGGGGGAAGAGACCCAGTACTTC
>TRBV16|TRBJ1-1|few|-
CASSQSMRAMNTEAFF
TGTGCCAGCAGCCAATCGATGCGTGCCATGAACACTGAAGCTTTCTTT
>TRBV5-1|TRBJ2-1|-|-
CASSLLRGSYNEQFF
TGCGCCAGCAGCTTACTCCGGGGGAGTTACAATGAGCAGTTCTTC
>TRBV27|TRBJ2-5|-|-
CASSWGRKETQYF
TGTGCCAGCAGTTGGGGGAGAAAAGAGACCCAGTACTTC
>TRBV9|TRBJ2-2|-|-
CASSDSRDKFSGELFF
TGTGCCAGCAGCGACAGCCGGGACAAGTTTTCCGGGGAGCTGTTTTTT
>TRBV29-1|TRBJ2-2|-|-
CSALGAADTYTNTGELFF
TGCAGCGCGTTGGGAGCCGCGGACACTTATACGAACACCGGGGAGCTGTTTTTT
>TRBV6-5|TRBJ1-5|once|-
CASSTGYSNQPQHF
TGTGCCAGCAGTACAGGGTATAGCAATCAGCCCCAGCATTTT
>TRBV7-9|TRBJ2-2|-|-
CASSLSQGGNTGELFF
TGTGCCAGCAGCTTATCCCAAGGCGGGAACACCGGGGAGCTGTTTTTT
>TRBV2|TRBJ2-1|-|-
CASSEGLAPRNEQFF
TGTGCCAGCAGTGAGGGGCTAGCTCCGAGGAATGAGCAGTTCTTC
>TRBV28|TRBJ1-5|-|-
CASSKDSSNQPQHF
TGTGCCAGCAGCAAGGACAGCTCGAATCAGCCCCAGCATTTT